The clone carrying this T cell receptor beta chain was seen just once. No antigen is known for it. This CDR3 is 13 amino acids long. The germline V gene encodes CDR1 KGHDR and CDR2 SFDVKD. Trimming cost V 4 bases and J 10 bases; bases outside gene matches: 1. The entry originates in a study of post-analysis software for immune sequencing data. The TCR beta cDNA libraries contained unique molecular identifiers. MiXCR, run by TCRdb on the PCR reads, gives a single entry per CDR3 protein. The profile shows about 560,000 distinct CDR3 sequences, roughly two fifths of them singletons. Whole-study results and caveats: About five TRBV segments appeared more often in patients than in controls, and TRBV5-6, TRBV5-1 and TRBV20-1 were among these.

The J gene is TRBJ2-6, the V gene TRBV24-1, with 9 bases fitting TRBD1. The clonotype was recovered from a girl aged 10 to 17 with multiple sclerosis. The sequenced material came from blood. CDR3 in DNA: TGTGCCACCAGTGAGGACAGGGGAAACGTCCTGACTTTC. As protein: CATSEDRGNVLTF.